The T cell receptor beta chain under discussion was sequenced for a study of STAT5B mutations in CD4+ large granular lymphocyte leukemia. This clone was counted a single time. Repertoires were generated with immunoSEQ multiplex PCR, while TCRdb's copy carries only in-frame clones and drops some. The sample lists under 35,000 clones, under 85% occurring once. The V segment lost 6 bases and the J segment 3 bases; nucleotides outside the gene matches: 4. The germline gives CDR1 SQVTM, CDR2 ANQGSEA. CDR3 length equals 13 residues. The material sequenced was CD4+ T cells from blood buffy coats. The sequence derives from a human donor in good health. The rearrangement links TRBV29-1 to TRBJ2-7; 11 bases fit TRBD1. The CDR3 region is CSVDRGQGYEQYF. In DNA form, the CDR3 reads TGCAGCGTGGACAGGGGGCAGGGCTACGAGCAGTACTTC.